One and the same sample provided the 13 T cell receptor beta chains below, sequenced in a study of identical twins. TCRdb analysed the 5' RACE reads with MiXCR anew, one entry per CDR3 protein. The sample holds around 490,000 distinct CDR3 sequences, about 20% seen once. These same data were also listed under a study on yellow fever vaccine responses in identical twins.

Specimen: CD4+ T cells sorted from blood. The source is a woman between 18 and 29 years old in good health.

The CDR3 DNA follows: TGCAGTGCTACTAGAGACTCCAATGAGCAGTTCTTC. This encodes CSATRDSNEQFF. The chain recombines TRBV20-1 with TRBJ2-1; D is unclear. The CDR3 contains 12 residues. Germline CDR1 DFQATT, CDR2 SNEGSKA (reference sequence). V was pared by 4 bases and J by 6 bases, with 10 bases between.

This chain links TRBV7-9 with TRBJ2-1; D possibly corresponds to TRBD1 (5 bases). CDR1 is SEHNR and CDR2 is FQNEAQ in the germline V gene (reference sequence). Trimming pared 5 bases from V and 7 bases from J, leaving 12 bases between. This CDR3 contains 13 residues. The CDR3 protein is CASSPRQPNEQFF. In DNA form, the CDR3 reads TGTGCCAGCAGCCCCCGACAGCCTAATGAGCAGTTCTTC.

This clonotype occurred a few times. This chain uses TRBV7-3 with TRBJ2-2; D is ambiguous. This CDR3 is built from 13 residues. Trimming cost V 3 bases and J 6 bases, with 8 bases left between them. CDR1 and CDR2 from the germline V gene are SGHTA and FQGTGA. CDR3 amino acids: CASSFLVSGELFF. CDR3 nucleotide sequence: TGTGCCAGCAGCTTCCTGGTTTCCGGGGAGCTGTTTTTT.

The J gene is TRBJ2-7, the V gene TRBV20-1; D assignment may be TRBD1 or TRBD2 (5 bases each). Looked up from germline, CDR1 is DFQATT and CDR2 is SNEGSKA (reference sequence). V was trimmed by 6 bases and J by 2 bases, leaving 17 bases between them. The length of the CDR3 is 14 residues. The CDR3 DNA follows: TGCAGTGCCACACCCGGGACCCTCACCTACGAGCAGTACTTC. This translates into CSATPGTLTYEQYF.

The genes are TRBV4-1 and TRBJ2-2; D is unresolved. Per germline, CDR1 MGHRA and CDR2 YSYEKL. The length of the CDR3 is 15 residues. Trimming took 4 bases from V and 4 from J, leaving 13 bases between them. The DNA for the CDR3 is TGCGCCAGCAGCCCCCAGGACCAGATCACCGGGGAGCTGTTTTTT. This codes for CASSPQDQITGELFF.

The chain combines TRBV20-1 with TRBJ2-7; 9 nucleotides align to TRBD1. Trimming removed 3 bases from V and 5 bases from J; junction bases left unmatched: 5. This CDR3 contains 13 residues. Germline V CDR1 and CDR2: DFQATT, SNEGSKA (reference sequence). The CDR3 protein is CSASGTGHDEQYF. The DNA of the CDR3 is TGCAGTGCTAGTGGGACAGGGCACGACGAGCAGTACTTC.

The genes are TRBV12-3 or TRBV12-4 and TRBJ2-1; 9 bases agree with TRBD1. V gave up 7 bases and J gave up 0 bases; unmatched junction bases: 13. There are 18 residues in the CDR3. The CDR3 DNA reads TGTGCCAGCACCCCCGGGACAGGGAAATTAGGCTCCTACAATGAGCAGTTCTTC. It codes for CASTPGTGKLGSYNEQFF.

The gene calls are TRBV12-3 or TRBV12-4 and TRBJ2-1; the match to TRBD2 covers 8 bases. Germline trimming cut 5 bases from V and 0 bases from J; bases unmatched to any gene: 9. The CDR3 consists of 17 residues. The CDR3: CASSLSSGLDSYNEQFF. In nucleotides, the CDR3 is TGTGCCAGCAGTCTCTCTAGCGGGCTAGACTCCTACAATGAGCAGTTCTTC.

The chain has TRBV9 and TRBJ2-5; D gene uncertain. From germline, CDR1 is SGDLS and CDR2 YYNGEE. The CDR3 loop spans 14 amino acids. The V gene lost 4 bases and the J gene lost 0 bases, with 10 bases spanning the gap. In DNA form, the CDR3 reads TGTGCCAGCAGCAAAGGACGGGACCAAGAGACCCAGTACTTC. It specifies CASSKGRDQETQYF.

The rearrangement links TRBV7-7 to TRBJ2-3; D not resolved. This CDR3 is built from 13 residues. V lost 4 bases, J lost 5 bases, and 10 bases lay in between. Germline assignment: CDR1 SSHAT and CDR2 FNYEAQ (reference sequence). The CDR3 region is CASSSTRLDTQYF. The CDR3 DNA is TGTGCCAGCAGCTCGACCAGGTTAGATACGCAGTATTTT. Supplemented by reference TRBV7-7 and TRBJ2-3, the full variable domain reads GAGVSQSPRYKVTKRGQDVTLRCDPISSHATLYWYQQALGQGPEFLTYFNYEAQPDKSGLPSDRFSAERPEGSISTLTIQRTEQRDSAMYRCASSSTRLDTQYFGPGTRLTVL.

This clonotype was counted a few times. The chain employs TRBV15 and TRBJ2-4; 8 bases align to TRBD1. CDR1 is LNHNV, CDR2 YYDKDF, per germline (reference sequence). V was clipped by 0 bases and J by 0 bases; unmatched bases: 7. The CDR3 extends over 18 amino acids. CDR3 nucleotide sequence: TGTGCCACCAGCAGAGATCGACAGGGGACGATAGCCAAAAACATTCAGTACTTC. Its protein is CATSRDRQGTIAKNIQYF.

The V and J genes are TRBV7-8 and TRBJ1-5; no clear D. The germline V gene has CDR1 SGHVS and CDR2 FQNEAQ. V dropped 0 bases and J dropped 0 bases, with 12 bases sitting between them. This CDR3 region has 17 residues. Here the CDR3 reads CASSLALGQDSNQPQHF. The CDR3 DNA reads TGTGCCAGCAGCTTAGCGCTGGGTCAGGATAGCAATCAGCCCCAGCATTTT.

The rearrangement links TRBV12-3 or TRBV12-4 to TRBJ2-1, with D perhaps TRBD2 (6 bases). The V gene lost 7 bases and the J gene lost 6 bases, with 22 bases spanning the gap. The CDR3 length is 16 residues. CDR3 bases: TGTGCCAGCATTATGGGACTCGGGGGTGCCCGCAATGAGCAGTTCTTC. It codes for CASIMGLGGARNEQFF.